This T cell receptor (beta chain) is drawn from a study of blood T cell repertoires in COVID-19. In the original processing: The authors estimated nucleated cell counts from reference gene primer amplification. This table comes from immunoSEQ multiplex PCR, and its TCRdb copy is limited to in-frame clones, with some not included. V and J calls and clone size are given by that table; D and trimming were obtained from the DNA. Seen here are some 160,000 clones, roughly 93% observed once, and the top ten hold about 2%. The clonotype originates from a man aged 18 to 35 with acute or convalescent COVID-19. Source material: peripheral blood.

The CDR3 loop reads CASSESGGAYEQYF. CDR3 bases: TGTGCCAGCAGTGAATCGGGCGGGGCCTACGAGCAGTACTTC. This chain links TRBV25-1 with TRBJ2-7; D perhaps matches TRBD2 (6 bases). V shed 1 base and J shed 2 bases, with 9 bases lying between them. From germline, CDR1 is MGHDK and CDR2 SYGVNS. This CDR3 is 14 amino acids long.